The 8 T cell receptor beta chains presented below share a single source sample, sequenced in a study of CD8 T cells in ankylosing spondylitis. In TCRdb, the 5' RACE reads were re-called with MiXCR into one record per CDR3 protein. The sample holds around 770,000 distinct CDR3 sequences, 10% to 15% seen once. Their cognate antigens are unknown. Study-level findings and limits: A TCR beta motif of seven or eight highly homologous variants appeared characteristic of ankylosing spondylitis blood.

The sequenced sample consisted of blood, either unsorted or a sorted T cell fraction (not recorded which). These receptors came from a male donor with ankylosing spondylitis.

This clonotype was seen only a few times. This CDR3 reads CAISGVSSYEQYF. The DNA of the CDR3 is TGTGCCATCAGTGGAGTTAGCTCCTACGAGCAGTACTTC. The rearrangement uses TRBV10-3 and TRBJ2-7; D uncertain. Germline CDR1 is ENHRY and CDR2 is SYGVKD. The V and J ends lost 4 bases and 0 bases respectively, with 7 bases between them. This CDR3 has 13 residues.

The chain uses TRBV27 and TRBJ2-5, with D uncertain. This CDR3 region has 14 residues. Deletions cut 3 bases from V and 4 bases from J, with 12 bases between. CDR1 and CDR2 from the germline V gene are MNHEY and SMNVEV (reference sequence). DNA of the CDR3: TGTGCCAGCAGTTTCCAATTCCCCGGAGAGACCCAGTACTTC. This gives the protein CASSFQFPGETQYF.

The V and J genes are TRBV7-2 and TRBJ1-6; D is possibly TRBD1 (5 bases). V was cut by 4 bases and J by 8 bases, with 12 bases left in between. This CDR3 is 14 amino acids long. The germline gives CDR1 SGHTA, CDR2 FQGNSA. In DNA form, the CDR3 reads TGTGCCAGCAGCTCCCAGGGCTGGGATTCACCCCTCCACTTT. Translation gives CASSSQGWDSPLHF.

The sample holds a few counts of this clonotype. This chain joins TRBV4-3 and TRBJ2-1; D possibly matches TRBD1 or TRBD2 (6 bases each). The CDR3 extends over 17 amino acids. V was shortened by 0 bases and J by 1 base, with 13 bases between the two germline ends. The germline CDR1 and CDR2 sequences are LGHNA and YSLEER. In nucleotides, the CDR3 is TGCGCCAGCAGCCAAGAAGCCGTAGGGGGGTCCTACAATGAGCAGTTCTTC. Protein product: CASSQEAVGGSYNEQFF.

The chain is built from TRBV12-3 or TRBV12-4 and TRBJ2-5, with 10 bases fitting TRBD2. The CDR3 extends over 16 amino acids. Trimming cost V 5 bases and J 4 bases; bases outside gene matches: 10. CDR3 loop: CASSPGLAVGGETQYF. In DNA form, the CDR3 reads TGTGCCAGCAGTCCCGGACTAGCGGTGGGGGGAGAGACCCAGTACTTC.

This clonotype was recorded at least ten times. The chain recombines TRBV28 with TRBJ1-6, with 9 bases matching TRBD1. V shed 3 bases and J 10 bases; nucleotides not matched to a gene: 4. This CDR3 region has 14 residues. In germline, CDR1 is MDHEN, CDR2 SYDVKM. The CDR3 here is CASSFGQGRSPLHF. The CDR3 DNA reads as TGTGCCAGCAGTTTTGGACAGGGGAGATCACCCCTCCACTTT. The full variable domain, rest sourced from reference TRBV28 and TRBJ1-6, is DVKVTQSSRYLVKRTGEKVFLECVQDMDHENMFWYRQDPGLGLRLIYFSYDVKMKEKGDIPEGYSVSREKKERFSLILESASTNQTSMYLCASSFGQGRSPLHFGNGTRLTVT.

The rearrangement joins TRBV7-2 to TRBJ1-4; weak D call: TRBD1 (6 bases). The CDR3 consists of 15 residues. V lost 1 base, J lost 5 bases, and 11 bases lay in between. Germline loops: CDR1 SGHTA, CDR2 FQGNSA. In DNA form, the CDR3 reads TGTGCCAGCAGCTTAGTTGTGGGGGCGAATGAAAAACTGTTTTTT. Amino acid sequence: CASSLVVGANEKLFF.

This clonotype was found a few times. The chain links TRBV4-3 to TRBJ2-5; no firm D call. The CDR3 consists of 14 residues. V gave up 1 base and J gave up 4 bases, with 10 bases separating them. Germline V gene sequence: CDR1 LGHNA, CDR2 YSLEER. CDR3 in DNA: TGCGCCAGCAGCCAAGGGGGATGGGGAGAGACCCAGTACTTC. Protein product: CASSQGGWGETQYF.